The text below deals with one TCR beta chain. Its antigen is not identified. Produced via immunoSEQ multiplex PCR; TCRdb's table is partial and in-frame only. This table holds about 100,000 clones, around 88% found once. V was pared by 0 bases and J by 0 bases, with 14 bases between. CDR1 and CDR2 (germline): MGHRA, YSYEKL. This CDR3 is 17 amino acids long. The data stem from a study of identifying expanded T cells in peripheral blood. No infections or other immune events were documented during collection. Regarding the study as a whole: About 1.2 clones differed between technical replicates, versus roughly 17 and 20 over time. Clone count variance between roughly 2-week samples rose with total template count.

Source material: blood. The origin of this receptor is a person between 18 and 69 years old in good health. The chain recombines TRBV4-1 with TRBJ1-2, with D hard to call. Here the CDR3 DNA reads TGCGCCAGCAGCCAAGAATACCGAGGGCACCCTAACTATGGCTACACCTTC. Translating gives CASSQEYRGHPNYGYTF.